This T cell receptor beta chain was retrieved from a study of radiation and T cells in renal cell carcinoma. Specified treatment: treatment-naive control, cytoreductive nephrectomy. Trimming removed 6 bases at V and 0 bases at J, with 9 bases between. The germline CDR1 and CDR2 sequences are MNHNY and SVGAGI (reference sequence). The CDR3 consists of 14 residues. TCRdb keeps only in-frame clones here, not all; method: immunoSEQ multiplex PCR. The sample has some 14,000 clones, around 50% seen once. The chain recombines TRBV6-6 with TRBJ2-4; tentative D call: TRBD2 (5 bases). The specimen was tumor tissue, collected from a patient whose treatment was nephrectomy without radiotherapy. The sequence was collected from a man over 45 with renal cell carcinoma. CDR3 in amino acids: CASSPGVAKNIQYF. DNA for the CDR3: TGTGCCAGCAGCCCCGGGGTAGCCAAAAACATTCAGTACTTC.